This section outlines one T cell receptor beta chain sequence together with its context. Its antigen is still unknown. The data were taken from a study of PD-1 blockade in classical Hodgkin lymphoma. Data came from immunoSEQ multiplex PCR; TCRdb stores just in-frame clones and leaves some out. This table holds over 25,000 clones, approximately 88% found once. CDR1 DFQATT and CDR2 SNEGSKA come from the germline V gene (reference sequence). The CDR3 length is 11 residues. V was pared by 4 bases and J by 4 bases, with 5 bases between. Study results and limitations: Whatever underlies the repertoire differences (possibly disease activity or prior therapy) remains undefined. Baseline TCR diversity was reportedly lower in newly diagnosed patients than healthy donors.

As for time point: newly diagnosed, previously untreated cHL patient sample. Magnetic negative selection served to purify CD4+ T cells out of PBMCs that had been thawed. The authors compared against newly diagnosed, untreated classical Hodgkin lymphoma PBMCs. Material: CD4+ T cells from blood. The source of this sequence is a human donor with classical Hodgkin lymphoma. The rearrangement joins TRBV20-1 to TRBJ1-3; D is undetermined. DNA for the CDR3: TGCAGTGCTACCGGAGGAAACACCATATATTTT. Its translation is CSATGGNTIYF.